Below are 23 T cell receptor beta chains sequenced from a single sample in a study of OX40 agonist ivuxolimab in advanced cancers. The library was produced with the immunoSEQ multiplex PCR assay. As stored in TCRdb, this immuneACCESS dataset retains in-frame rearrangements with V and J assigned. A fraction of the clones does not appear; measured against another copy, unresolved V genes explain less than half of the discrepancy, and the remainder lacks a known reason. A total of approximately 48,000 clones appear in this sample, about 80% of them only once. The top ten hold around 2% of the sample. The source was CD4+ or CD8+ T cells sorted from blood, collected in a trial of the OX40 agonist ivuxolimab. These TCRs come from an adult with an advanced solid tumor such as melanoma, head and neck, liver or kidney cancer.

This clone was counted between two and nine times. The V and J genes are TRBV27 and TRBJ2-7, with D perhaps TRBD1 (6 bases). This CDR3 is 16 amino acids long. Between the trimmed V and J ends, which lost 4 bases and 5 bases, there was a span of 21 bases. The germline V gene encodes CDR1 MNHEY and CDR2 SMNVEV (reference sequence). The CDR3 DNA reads TGTGCCAGCAGTTACACAGGGCCCCGGAACAAGCACGAGCAGTACTTC. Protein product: CASSYTGPRNKHEQYF.

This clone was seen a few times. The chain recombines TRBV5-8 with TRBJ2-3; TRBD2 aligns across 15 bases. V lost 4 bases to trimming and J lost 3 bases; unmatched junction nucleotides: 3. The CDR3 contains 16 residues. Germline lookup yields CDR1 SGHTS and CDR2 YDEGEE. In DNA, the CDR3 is TGTGCCAGCAGCGCGGGGACTAGCGGGAGGACAGATACGCAGTATTTT. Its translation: CASSAGTSGRTDTQYF.

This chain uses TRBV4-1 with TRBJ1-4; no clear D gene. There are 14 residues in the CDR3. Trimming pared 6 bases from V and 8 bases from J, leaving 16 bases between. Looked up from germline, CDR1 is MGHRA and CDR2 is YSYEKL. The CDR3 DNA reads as TGCGCCAGCAGACGACCCGGGGTCGGGGAAAAACTGTTTTTT. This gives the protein CASRRPGVGEKLFF.

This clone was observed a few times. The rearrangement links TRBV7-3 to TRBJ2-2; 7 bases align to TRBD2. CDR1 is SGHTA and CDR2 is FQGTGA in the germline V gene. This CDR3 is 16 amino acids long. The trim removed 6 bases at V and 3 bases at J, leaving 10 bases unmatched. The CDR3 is CASRNPKRGYTGELFF. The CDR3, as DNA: TGTGCCAGCAGAAATCCTAAGCGGGGTTACACCGGGGAGCTGTTTTTT.

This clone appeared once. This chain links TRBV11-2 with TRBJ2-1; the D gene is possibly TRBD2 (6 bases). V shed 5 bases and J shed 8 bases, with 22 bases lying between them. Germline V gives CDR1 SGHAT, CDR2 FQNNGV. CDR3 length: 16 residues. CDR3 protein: CASSPLRRDGAYEQFF. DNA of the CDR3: TGTGCCAGCAGCCCTCTTAGGAGGGACGGGGCATATGAGCAGTTCTTC.

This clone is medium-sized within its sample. CDR3 residues: CASSLGQPPYEQYF. The CDR3 DNA sequence: TGCGCCAGCAGCTTAGGGCAGCCTCCCTACGAGCAGTACTTC. The chain joins TRBV5-1 to TRBJ2-7; D ambiguous. CDR3 length: 14 amino acids. CDR1 SGHRS and CDR2 YFSETQ come from the germline V gene. V shed 2 bases and J shed 2 bases, with 11 bases lying between them.

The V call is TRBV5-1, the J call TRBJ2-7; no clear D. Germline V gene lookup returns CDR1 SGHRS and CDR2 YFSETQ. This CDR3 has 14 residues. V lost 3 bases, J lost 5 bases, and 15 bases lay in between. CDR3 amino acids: CASSSRTGPNEQYF. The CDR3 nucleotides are TGCGCCAGCAGCTCCAGGACGGGTCCTAACGAGCAGTACTTC.

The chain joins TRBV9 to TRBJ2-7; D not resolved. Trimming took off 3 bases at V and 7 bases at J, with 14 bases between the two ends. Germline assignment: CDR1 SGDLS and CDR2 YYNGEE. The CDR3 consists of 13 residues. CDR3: CASSGGGDLEQYF. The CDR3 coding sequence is TGTGCCAGCAGCGGAGGCGGAGACTTGGAGCAGTACTTC.

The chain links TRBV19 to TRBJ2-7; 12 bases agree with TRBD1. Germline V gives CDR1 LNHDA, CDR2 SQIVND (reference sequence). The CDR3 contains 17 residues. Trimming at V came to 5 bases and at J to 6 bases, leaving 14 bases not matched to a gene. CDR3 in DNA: TGTGCCAGTAGTCCCGGGACAGGGGGCACTAGCCTTGTCGAGCAGTACTTC. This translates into CASSPGTGGTSLVEQYF.

The CDR3 region is CASKPSTDTQYF. CDR3 sequence (DNA): TGTGCCAGCAAGCCTAGCACAGATACGCAGTATTTT. J is TRBJ2-3 and V is TRBV6-6; D unclear. V shed 7 bases and J shed 0 bases, with 5 bases lying between them. CDR3 length: 12 amino acids. Per the germline V gene, CDR1 is MNHNY and CDR2 is SVGAGI (reference sequence).

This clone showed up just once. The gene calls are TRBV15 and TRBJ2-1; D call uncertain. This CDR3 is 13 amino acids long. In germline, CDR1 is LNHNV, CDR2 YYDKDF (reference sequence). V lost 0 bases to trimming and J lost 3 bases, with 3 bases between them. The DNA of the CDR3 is TGTGCCACCAGCAGAGATATCTACAATGAGCAGTTCTTC. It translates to CATSRDIYNEQFF.

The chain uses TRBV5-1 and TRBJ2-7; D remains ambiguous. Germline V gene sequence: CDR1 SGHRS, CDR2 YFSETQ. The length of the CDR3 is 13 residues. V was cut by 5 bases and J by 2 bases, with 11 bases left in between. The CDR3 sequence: CASRSLVTYEQYF. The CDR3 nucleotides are TGCGCCAGCAGGAGTTTGGTTACCTACGAGCAGTACTTC.

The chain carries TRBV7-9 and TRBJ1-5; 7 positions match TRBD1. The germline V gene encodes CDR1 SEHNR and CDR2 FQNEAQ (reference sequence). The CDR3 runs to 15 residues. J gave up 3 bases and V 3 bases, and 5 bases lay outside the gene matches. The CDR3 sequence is CASSFGDSVNQPQHF. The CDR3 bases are TGTGCCAGCAGCTTCGGGGACAGTGTCAATCAGCCCCAGCATTTT. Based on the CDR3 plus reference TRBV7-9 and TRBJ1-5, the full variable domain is DTGVSQNPRHKITKRGQNVTFRCDPISEHNRLYWYRQTLGQGPEFLTYFQNEAQLEKSRLLSDRFSAERPKGSFSTLEIQRTEQGDSAMYLCASSFGDSVNQPQHFGDGTRLSIL.

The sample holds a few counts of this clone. CDR3 in DNA: TGTGCCAGCAGGGCCTCCCCCGAGAGGGGGTACTTC. It is translated as CASRASPERGYF. The chain couples TRBV6-1 to TRBJ2-7; D might be TRBD1 or TRBD2, each matching 5 bases. Germline lookup yields CDR1 MNHNS and CDR2 SASEGT. V was trimmed by 6 bases and J by 12 bases, leaving 18 bases between them. This CDR3 is 12 amino acids long.

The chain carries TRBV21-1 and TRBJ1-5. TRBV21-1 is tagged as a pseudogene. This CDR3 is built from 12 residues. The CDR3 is CASSKAAQPQHF. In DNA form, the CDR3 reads TGTGCCAGCAGCAAAGCTGCTCAGCCCCAGCATTTT.

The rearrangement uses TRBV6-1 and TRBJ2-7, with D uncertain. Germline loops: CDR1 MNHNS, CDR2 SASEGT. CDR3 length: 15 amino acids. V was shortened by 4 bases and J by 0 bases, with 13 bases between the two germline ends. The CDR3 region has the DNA TGTGCCAGCAGTGCGGTGGAGAAGAGCTCCTACGAGCAGTACTTC. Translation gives CASSAVEKSSYEQYF.

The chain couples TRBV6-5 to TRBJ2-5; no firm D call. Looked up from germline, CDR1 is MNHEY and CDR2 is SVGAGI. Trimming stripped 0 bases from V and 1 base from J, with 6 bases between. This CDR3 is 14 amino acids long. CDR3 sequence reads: CASSYSGFQETQYF. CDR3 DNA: TGTGCCAGCAGTTACTCTGGGTTCCAAGAGACCCAGTACTTC.

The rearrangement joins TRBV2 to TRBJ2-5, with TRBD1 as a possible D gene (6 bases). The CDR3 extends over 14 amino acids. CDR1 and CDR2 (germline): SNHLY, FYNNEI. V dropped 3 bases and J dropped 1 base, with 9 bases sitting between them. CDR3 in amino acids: CASSDQGIQETQYF. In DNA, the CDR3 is TGTGCCAGCAGTGATCAGGGGATCCAAGAGACCCAGTACTTC.

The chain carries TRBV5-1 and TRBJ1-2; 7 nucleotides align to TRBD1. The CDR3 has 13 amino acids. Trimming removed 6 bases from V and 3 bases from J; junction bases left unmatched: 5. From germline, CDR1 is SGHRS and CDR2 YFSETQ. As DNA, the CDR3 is TGCGCCAGCACCTTAACAGGGGACTATGGCTACACCTTC. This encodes CASTLTGDYGYTF. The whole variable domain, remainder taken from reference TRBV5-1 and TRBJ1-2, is KAGVTQTPRYLIKTRGQQVTLSCSPISGHRSVSWYQQTPGQGLQFLFEYFSETQRNKGNFPGRFSGRQFSNSRSEMNVSTLELGDSALYLCASTLTGDYGYTFGSGTRLTVV.

DNA for the CDR3: TGTGCCAGCAGCTCGATAATGCACGGAGAGACCCAGTACTTC. Amino acid sequence: CASSSIMHGETQYF. The rearrangement links TRBV11-1 to TRBJ2-5; no definite D call. Trimming shortened V by 4 bases and J by 4 bases, and 13 bases separated the two germline ends. Germline CDR1 and CDR2: SGHAT and FQDESV (reference sequence). The CDR3 spans 14 residues.

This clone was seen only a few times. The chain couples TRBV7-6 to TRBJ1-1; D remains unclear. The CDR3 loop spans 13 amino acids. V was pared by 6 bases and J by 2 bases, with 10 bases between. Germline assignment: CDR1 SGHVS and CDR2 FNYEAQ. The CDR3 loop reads CASRTNPNTEAFF. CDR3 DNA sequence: TGTGCCAGCAGGACGAACCCTAACACTGAAGCTTTCTTT.

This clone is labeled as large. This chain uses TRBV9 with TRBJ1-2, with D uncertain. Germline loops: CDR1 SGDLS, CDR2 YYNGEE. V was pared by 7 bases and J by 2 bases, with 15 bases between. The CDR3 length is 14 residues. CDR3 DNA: TGTGCCAGCGGCTCCAATCTGCTAAACTATGGCTACACCTTC. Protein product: CASGSNLLNYGYTF.

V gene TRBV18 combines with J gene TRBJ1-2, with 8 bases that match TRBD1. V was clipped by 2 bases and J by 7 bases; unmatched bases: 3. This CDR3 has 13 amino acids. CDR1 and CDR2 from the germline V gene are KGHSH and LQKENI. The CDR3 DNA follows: TGTGCCAGCTCACCAGGGACAGGCAGTGGCTACACCTTC. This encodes CASSPGTGSGYTF.